A selection of T cell receptor beta chains follows, all from one sample in a study of OX40 agonist ivuxolimab in advanced cancers. The method was immunoSEQ multiplex PCR; TCRdb's version includes in-frame clones alone and lacks a portion of them. The table has over 95,000 clones, around nine tenths seen once. The sequencing here drew on CD4+ or CD8+ T cells sorted from blood, taken in a trial of the OX40 agonist ivuxolimab. The receptors were sampled from an adult with an advanced solid tumor such as melanoma, head and neck, liver or kidney cancer. CDR3s include the opening cysteine and the closing phenylalanine or tryptophan. A D gene is named only where the DNA matches it firmly. Some rows have no size entry. The others give once, few or many, or a class for an expanded clone.

size,V,J,D,DNA,CDR3
-,TRBV5-1,TRBJ2-3,TRBD2,TGCGCCAGCAGCTTGGCTGCGGGAGCGGTCACAGATACGCAGTATTTT,CASSLAAGAVTDTQYF
-,TRBV5-1,TRBJ2-5,-,TGCGCCAGCAGATTGGAGGGTGGGGGGGGCGGAGGCCAAGAGACCCAGTACTTC,CASRLEGGGGGGQETQYF
-,TRBV5-3,TRBJ2-7,-,TGTGCCAGAAGCTTGGGGGTAGGGGCAGCCTCCTCCTACGAGCAGTACTTC,CARSLGVGAASSYEQYF
-,TRBV5-1,TRBJ2-1,TRBD1,TGCGCCAGCAGCGCGGGACAGGCGAATGAGCAGTTCTTC,CASSAGQANEQFF
-,TRBV19,TRBJ2-7,TRBD2,TGTGCCAGTAGTACGGACCTAGCGGGAGGTACCTACGAGCAGTACTTC,CASSTDLAGGTYEQYF
once,TRBV7-2,TRBJ2-7,TRBD2,TGTGCCAGCAGCTTTAGCGGGAGCCTCTCCTACGAGCAGTACTTC,CASSFSGSLSYEQYF
-,TRBV6-1,TRBJ1-2,-,TGTGCCAGCAGTGAAGTGGGAGCTAACTATGACTACACCTTC,CASSEVGANYDYTF
-,TRBV19,TRBJ2-1,TRBD2,TGTGCCAGTAGTATAGCTACTAGCGGGAGGGCCGTTGGATACAATGAGCAGTTCTTC,CASSIATSGRAVGYNEQFF
-,TRBV5-1,TRBJ2-7,TRBD1,TGCGCCAGCAGCCGAACAGGGGACTCCTACGAGCAGTACTTC,CASSRTGDSYEQYF
-,TRBV6-1,TRBJ2-7,-,TGTGCCAGCACCTTTCTGCCCTCCTACGAGCAGTACTTC,CASTFLPSYEQYF
-,TRBV19,TRBJ2-1,TRBD2,TGTGCCAGTATTCTTAGCGGGAGTGGGAATGAGCAGTTCTTC,CASILSGSGNEQFF
-,TRBV7-6,TRBJ2-5,TRBD1,TGTGCCAGCAGCCCCAGACAGGGCCCGCAAGAGACCCAGTACTTC,CASSPRQGPQETQYF
-,TRBV15,TRBJ2-3,-,TGTGCCACCAGCAGAGATCCCCCTTGGCAGAACACAGATACGCAGTATTTT,CATSRDPPWQNTDTQYF
-,TRBV14,TRBJ1-1,-,TGTGCCACCCGGGGGGGTGAAAACACTGAAGCTTTCTTT,CATRGGENTEAFF
-,TRBV6-5,TRBJ2-5,TRBD1,TGTGCCAGCAGTTACAGCGACAGGGGAATGGAGACCCAGTACTTC,CASSYSDRGMETQYF
-,TRBV9,TRBJ2-2,TRBD2,TGTGCCAGCAGCCCCCGGAGACTAGCGGGAGTTCGGGCCGGGGAGCTGTTTTTT,CASSPRRLAGVRAGELFF
-,TRBV18,TRBJ1-2,-,TGTGCCAGCTCACCACTAGGAGATACTAACTATGGCTACACCTTC,CASSPLGDTNYGYTF
-,TRBV5-4,TRBJ1-2,TRBD1,TGTGCCAGCAGAACCGACAGGGGCGGCTACACCTTC,CASRTDRGGYTF
once,TRBV2,TRBJ2-1,-,TGTGCCAGCAGTAACCGGGACTTTAACAATGAGCAGTTCTTC,CASSNRDFNNEQFF
-,TRBV6-6,TRBJ2-7,TRBD1,TGTGCCAGCAGTCTGGACAGGGCCCACTCCTACGAGCAGTACTTC,CASSLDRAHSYEQYF
-,TRBV29-1,TRBJ2-1,-,TGCAGCGTTGGACGCTCGGTGTCGTGGAACAATGAGCAGTTCTTC,CSVGRSVSWNNEQFF
-,TRBV18,TRBJ2-7,TRBD2,TGTGCCAGCTCAACCCGGACTAGCGGGATCTACGAGCAGTACTTC,CASSTRTSGIYEQYF
-,TRBV5-1,TRBJ2-1,-,TGCGCCAGCAGCTTGGTAGCCCCTGGGGACAATGAGCAGTTCTTC,CASSLVAPGDNEQFF
-,TRBV6-5,TRBJ1-1,-,TGTGCCAGCAGCACCACAGGGAACACTGAAGCTTTCTTT,CASSTTGNTEAFF
-,TRBV19,TRBJ1-5,TRBD1,TGTGCCAGTAGTCCACAGGGGGCTGGACTCAATCAGCCCCAGCATTTT,CASSPQGAGLNQPQHF
-,TRBV7-7,TRBJ2-1,TRBD2,TGTGCCAGCAGCAAGGGGCTAGCGGGAGCGGTGAATGAGCAGTTCTTC,CASSKGLAGAVNEQFF
-,TRBV27,TRBJ2-7,TRBD1,TGTGCCAGCAGTTTAGTTTGGGGACAGGGCCCCTACGAGCAGTACTTC,CASSLVWGQGPYEQYF
-,TRBV4-2,TRBJ1-2,-,TGTGCCAGCAGCCAAGATCTACGGGGGCGGCGGGTCACCTTC,CASSQDLRGRRVTF
once,TRBV5-8,TRBJ2-6,-,TGTGCCAGCAGCTTGATAGTGATCTCTGGGGCCAACGTCCTGACTTTC,CASSLIVISGANVLTF
-,TRBV6-1,TRBJ2-7,-,TGTGCCAGCACCCATACCGTGAGGGAGCAGTACTTC,CASTHTVREQYF
-,TRBV9,TRBJ2-2,TRBD2,TGTGCCAGCAGCGTACTACTAGCGGGGAACACCGGGGAGCTGTTTTTT,CASSVLLAGNTGELFF
once,TRBV4-2,TRBJ2-5,-,TGTGCCAGCAGCCAAGATCATGGGGGGCGTGGGACCCAGTACTTC,CASSQDHGGRGTQYF
-,TRBV2,TRBJ1-2,-,TGTGCCAGCAGTGAAACAGGTTACTATGGCTACACCTTC,CASSETGYYGYTF
-,TRBV7-6,TRBJ2-2,TRBD2,TGTGCCAGCAGCTACGGCGCGGGAGCCGGGGAGCTGTTTTTT,CASSYGAGAGELFF
-,TRBV10-3,TRBJ2-2,TRBD2,TGTGCCATCACCGAGGGAAGCGGGAGGGAAACCGGGGAGCTGTTTTTT,CAITEGSGRETGELFF
-,TRBV27,TRBJ2-7,-,TGTGCCAGCAGGTTATCAAGGGTTGGCTACGAGCAGTACTTC,CASRLSRVGYEQYF
-,TRBV19,TRBJ2-5,TRBD1,TGTGCCAGTAACGGGGACAGGTACCAAGAGACCCAGTACTTC,CASNGDRYQETQYF
-,TRBV7-2,TRBJ2-3,TRBD2,TGTGCCAGCAGCTTAATGGGACTAGCCGCAGATACGCAGTATTTT,CASSLMGLAADTQYF
-,TRBV28,TRBJ2-2,-,TGTGCCAGCAGTTTTTTGCGGGACGGCGGGGAGCTGTTTTTT,CASSFLRDGGELFF
-,TRBV7-8,TRBJ1-2,TRBD1,TGTGCCAGCAGCCTCGGACAGGGGCTCTCGTCCTATGGCTACACCTTC,CASSLGQGLSSYGYTF
few,TRBV18,TRBJ2-3,TRBD2,TGTGCCAGCTCAACCCTCGGGACTAGTACAGATACGCAGTATTTT,CASSTLGTSTDTQYF
-,TRBV6-6,TRBJ2-3,TRBD1,TGTGCCAGCAGTCTCGACAGGGTGACAGATACGCAGTATTTT,CASSLDRVTDTQYF
-,TRBV5-6,TRBJ2-5,TRBD1,TGTGCCAGCAGCTCTGGCGGGGACAGGGCGAAAGAGACCCAGTACTTC,CASSSGGDRAKETQYF
-,TRBV11-3,TRBJ2-1,-,TGTGCCAGCAGCTTAGGCAGGGCTAACAATGAGCAGTTCTTC,CASSLGRANNEQFF
-,TRBV9,TRBJ2-7,-,TGTGCCAGCAGCGCCACCCCACAGGGTTACGAGCAGTACTTC,CASSATPQGYEQYF
few,TRBV6-5,TRBJ2-7,-,TGTGCCAGCAGTTACTCGGTAGATGTCCCCGACGAGCAGTACTTC,CASSYSVDVPDEQYF
-,TRBV7-3,TRBJ2-1,TRBD2,TGTGCCAGCAGCTCGCCCTGGACTAGCGGGAGTCCTGAGCAGTTCTTC,CASSSPWTSGSPEQFF
-,TRBV6-5,TRBJ2-1,-,TGTGCCAGCAGTTACTCCCCGAACCTCTCCTACAATGAGCAGTTCTTC,CASSYSPNLSYNEQFF
-,TRBV7-8,TRBJ1-1,-,TGTGCCAGCAGCTTAGCCGGGACAAGTTACACTGAAGCTTTCTTT,CASSLAGTSYTEAFF
-,TRBV14,TRBJ2-7,-,TGTGCCAGCAGCCGGAATATGGTAGGCAGCTACGAGCAGTACTTC,CASSRNMVGSYEQYF
-,TRBV18,TRBJ2-3,TRBD2,TGTGCCAGCTCACCATTCGAGCGGGATTTAACAGATACGCAGTATTTT,CASSPFERDLTDTQYF
-,TRBV14,TRBJ2-3,-,TGTGCCAGCAGCCAAGATGTAGGCACAGATACGCAGTATTTT,CASSQDVGTDTQYF
few,TRBV11-2,TRBJ2-1,-,TGTGCCAGCACCCCCCTTAGTGTGGGGAGCAATGAGCAGTTCTTC,CASTPLSVGSNEQFF